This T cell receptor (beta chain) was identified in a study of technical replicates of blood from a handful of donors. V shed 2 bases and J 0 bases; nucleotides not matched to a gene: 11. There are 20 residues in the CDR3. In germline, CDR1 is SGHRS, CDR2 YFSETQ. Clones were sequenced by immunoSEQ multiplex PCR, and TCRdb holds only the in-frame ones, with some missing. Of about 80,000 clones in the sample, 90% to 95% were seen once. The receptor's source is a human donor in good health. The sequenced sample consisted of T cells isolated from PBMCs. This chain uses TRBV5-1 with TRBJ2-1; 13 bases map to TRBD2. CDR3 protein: CASSFPGLAGTPSSYNEQFF. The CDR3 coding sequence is TGCGCCAGCAGCTTTCCGGGACTAGCGGGAACCCCTAGCTCCTACAATGAGCAGTTCTTC.